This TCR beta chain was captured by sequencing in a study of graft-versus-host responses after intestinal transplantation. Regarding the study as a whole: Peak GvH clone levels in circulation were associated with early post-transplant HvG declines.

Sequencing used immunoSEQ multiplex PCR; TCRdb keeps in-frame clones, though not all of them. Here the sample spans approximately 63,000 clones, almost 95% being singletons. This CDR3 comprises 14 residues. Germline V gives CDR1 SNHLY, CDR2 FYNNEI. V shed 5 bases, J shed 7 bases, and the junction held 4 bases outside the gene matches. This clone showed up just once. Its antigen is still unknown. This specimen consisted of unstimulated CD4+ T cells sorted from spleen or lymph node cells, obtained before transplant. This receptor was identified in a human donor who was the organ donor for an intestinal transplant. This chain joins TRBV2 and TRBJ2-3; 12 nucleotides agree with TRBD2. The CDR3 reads CASSWTSGANTQYF. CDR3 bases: TGTGCCAGCAGTTGGACTAGCGGGGCCAATACGCAGTATTTT.